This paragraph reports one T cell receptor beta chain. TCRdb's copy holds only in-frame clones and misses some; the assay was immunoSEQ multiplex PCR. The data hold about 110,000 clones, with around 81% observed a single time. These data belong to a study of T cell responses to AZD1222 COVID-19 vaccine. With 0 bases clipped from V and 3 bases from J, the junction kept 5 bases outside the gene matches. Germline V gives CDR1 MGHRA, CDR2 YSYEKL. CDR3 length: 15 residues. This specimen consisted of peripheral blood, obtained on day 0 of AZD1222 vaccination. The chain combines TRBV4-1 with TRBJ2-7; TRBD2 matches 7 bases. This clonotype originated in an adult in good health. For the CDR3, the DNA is TGCGCCAGCAGCCAAGAGTCCGGGGGGTTCTACGAGCAGTACTTC. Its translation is CASSQESGGFYEQYF.